The entry below describes one T cell receptor (beta chain). A junction end diverges from the germline sequence, so it may reflect a read error. This sample was included in a study of CD4 and CD8 cells across lung adenocarcinoma regions. Germline V CDR1 and CDR2: MNHNS, SASEGT. The CDR3 consists of 16 residues. Donors had localized lung adenocarcinoma, a non-small cell lung cancer. TCRdb passed the PCR reads through MiXCR, listing each CDR3 protein once. The repertoire holds under 12,000 distinct CDR3 sequences, roughly three fifths seen once, with around 90% in the top ten. The J gene is TRBJ2-5, the V gene TRBV6-1; TRBD1 or TRBD2 may be the D gene (5 bases each). This clonotype was obtained from a male donor with lung adenocarcinoma. The CD4 and CD8 labels of this study may be unreliable. The material sequenced was CD8+ T cells from the margin of a lung tumor. In nucleotides, the CDR3 is TGTGCCAGCAGTGGGGCCGTGGGCAGGGTGGGGGAGACTCAGTACTTC. This sequence encodes CASSGAVGRVGETQYF.